This T cell receptor beta chain originates from a study of brain T cells in children with intractable seizures. The CDR3 runs 13 residues. CDR1 and CDR2 (germline): SGHDT, YYEEEE. With 1 base removed from V and 5 bases from J, the gap between germline ends came to 9 bases. As for time point: blood from clinic visit 5 months post-surgery; TSC patient then seizure free. Surgery cases with the highest brain T cell transcript signatures were chosen for sequencing. Profiling relied on immunoSEQ multiplex PCR, and the TCRdb table lists in-frame clones only, not all of them. The table lists about 340,000 clones, over 85% of them singletons, with 5.7% in the top ten.

The sequencing here drew on peripheral blood, taken approximately 5 months after surgery. The sequence derives from a boy under two years old with tuberous sclerosis and intractable seizures. The chain links TRBV5-6 to TRBJ1-1; D is unresolved. CDR3: CASSLQWRTEAFF. For the CDR3, the DNA is TGTGCCAGCAGCTTGCAGTGGAGGACTGAAGCTTTCTTT.